This T cell receptor (beta chain) was recovered during a study of Graves' ophthalmopathy and Graves' hyperthyroidism. Amplification targeted the TCR beta CDR3 regions, with RNA transcripts as the source material. Following a first-round RT-PCR that used HTBI primers, a second-round multiplex PCR was carried out. TCRdb called the multiplex PCR reads again in MiXCR, with one record for every CDR3 protein. The data show under 350,000 distinct CDR3 sequences, with around a sixth seen just once and around an eighth held by the top ten. The CDR3 is made up of 20 amino acids. The V segment lost 4 bases and the J segment 1 base; nucleotides outside the gene matches: 18. Germline V lookup: CDR1 MNHEY, CDR2 SVGEGT. This clonotype was seen ten or more times.

This clonotype originated in an adult man with Graves' ophthalmopathy. V usage is TRBV6-2 or TRBV6-3 and J usage is TRBJ2-7, with 11 bases aligning to TRBD2. Sequenced: peripheral blood. The CDR3 loop reads CASSSSSRASGRLRSYEQYF. The CDR3 DNA reads as TGTGCCAGCAGTTCCTCTTCTAGGGCTAGCGGGAGGCTGAGGTCCTACGAGCAGTACTTC.